This TCR beta chain was captured by sequencing in a study of glioma-infiltrating T cells (dated by TCRdb to the mid-2010s). About the investigation overall: The study sequenced TCR alpha- and beta-chain repertoires from glioma tissue, from non-neoplastic brain tissue and from matched peripheral blood mononuclear cells. The paired cohort was made up of three low-grade glioma patients, 8 or 9 primary glioblastoma patients and three non-glioma patients who contributed non-neoplastic brain tissue. To gauge divergence between tissue and blood T-cell populations, every tissue-infiltrating repertoire was compared against the peripheral blood repertoire from the same patient.

The CDR3 covers 13 residues, taking in both the cysteine and the phenylalanine. Only the CDR3 DNA stays, 39 bases, in frame from base 1. CDR1 and CDR2, per the germline V gene (reference sequence), are DFQATT and SNEGSKA. V lost 5 bases and J lost 7 bases, and the count of bases not matched to a germline gene is 8. This clonotype was found many times. The antigen it recognizes is unknown. One base away there is no much larger clone; base qualities are not given. General findings and caveats noted by the study authors: Only a very small number of CDR3 sequences turned up in both tissue and blood, a result put down to high CDR3 diversity combined with limited sampling. Group comparisons rested on small numbers: three non-neoplastic, three low-grade glioma and several glioblastoma patients. VJ-independent divergence between tissue and blood was below expectation in non-neoplastic patients but above expectation in all gliomas, especially low-grade gliomas.

TCR alpha and beta CDR3 regions were amplified with the iRepertoire nested amplicon-rescue multiplex PCR (arm-PCR) platform from RNA. The input for one-step reverse transcription and amplification was about 100-400 ng of either tissue mRNA or PBMC total RNA. Following bead purification, Illumina adapters were added by a secondary multiplex PCR, and libraries between 200 and 400 bp were gel-purified. Internal 6-nucleotide barcodes were carried by the libraries and were used for demultiplexing. Sequencing of the libraries was done on an Illumina MiSeq using 2x220 or 2x250 nucleotide paired-end reads. On the authors' methods: Paired reads were merged using FLASH 1.2.11 and were aligned to the GRCh37 human genome using BWA-MEM, after which TRA and TRB reads were extracted. V and J assignment used an IMGT-derived reference of cassette sequences and CDR3 motifs that included pseudogenes. Reads were translated in three frames, and productive CDR3s were defined as those with a C...FGXG motif and no stop codons. A clonotype was defined as a unique combination of a V-J cassette pair and a CDR3 amino acid sequence. Reads were filtered by Hamming distance, with the threshold set by the sequence error rate of each sample in mapped regions. The public sequencing data were trimmed at Q25 with fastp and processed into clonotypes with MiXCR by TCRdb, which kept only in-frame beta chains. Duplicate CDR3 protein sequences are folded into a single record with the most common DNA and genes. V and J calls and clone size were set by TCRdb, not the authors. The sample table contains under 200,000 distinct CDR3 sequences; only one count was recorded for 43% of them. Roughly 5.5% of the sample is in the top ten clones.

The V gene is TRBV20-1 and the J gene is TRBJ2-7, with TRBD1 identical over 10 junction bases. The sequenced material came from glioma tissue, nonneoplastic brain tissue, or PBMCs (not recorded which). The TCR originated in a human donor with low-grade glioma or glioblastoma, undergoing nonglioma brain surgery, or in good health (not recorded which). The DNA sequence follows: TGCAGTGCTTCTGGACAGGGGGGACTAGAGCAGTACTTC. Its protein reads: CSASGQGGLEQYF.